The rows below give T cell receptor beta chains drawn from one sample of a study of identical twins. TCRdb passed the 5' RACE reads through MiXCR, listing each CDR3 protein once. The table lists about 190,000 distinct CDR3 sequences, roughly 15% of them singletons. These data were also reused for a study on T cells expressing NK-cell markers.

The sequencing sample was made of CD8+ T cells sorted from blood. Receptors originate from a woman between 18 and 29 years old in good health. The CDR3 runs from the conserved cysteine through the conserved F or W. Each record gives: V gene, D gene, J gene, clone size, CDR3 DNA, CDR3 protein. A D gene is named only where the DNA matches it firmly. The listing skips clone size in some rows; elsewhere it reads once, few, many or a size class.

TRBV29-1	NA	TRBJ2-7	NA	TGCAGCGTTGTGGCGGGCCCAACCTACGAGCAGTACTTC	CSVVAGPTYEQYF
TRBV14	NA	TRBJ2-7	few	TGTGCCAGCAGCGGCAGGCCCTCCTACGAGCAGTACTTC	CASSGRPSYEQYF
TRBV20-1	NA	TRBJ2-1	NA	TGCAGTGCCCCTGACTCCTACAATGAGCAGTTCTTC	CSAPDSYNEQFF
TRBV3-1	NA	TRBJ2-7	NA	TGTGCCAGCAGCCAAGACGCCGGGCCAAGCACTTACGAGCAGTACTTC	CASSQDAGPSTYEQYF
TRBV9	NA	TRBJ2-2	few	TGTGCCAGCATGGAAACACTCACCGGGGAGCTGTTTTTT	CASMETLTGELFF
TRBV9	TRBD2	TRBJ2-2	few	TGTGCCAGCAGCCTGACTAGCGGGGGTGCGAACACCGGGGAGCTGTTTTTT	CASSLTSGGANTGELFF
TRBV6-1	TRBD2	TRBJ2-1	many	TGTGCCAGCCTGCGACTAGCGGGGGCCCATGAGCAGTTCTTC	CASLRLAGAHEQFF
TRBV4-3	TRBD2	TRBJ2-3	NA	TGCGCCAGCAGCCAAGCAAGGGGAGGGGCAGATACGCAGTATTTT	CASSQARGGADTQYF
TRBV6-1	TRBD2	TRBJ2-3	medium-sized	TGTGCCAGCAGTAGACTAGCGGGGGAGGCAGATACGCAGTATTTT	CASSRLAGEADTQYF
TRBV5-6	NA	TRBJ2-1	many	TGTGCCAGCAGCTCGGACAGCTACAATGAGCAGTTCTTC	CASSSDSYNEQFF
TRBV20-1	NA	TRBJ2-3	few	TGCAGTGCTAGAGCCACTCGGGCGTCAGCAGATACGCAGTATTTT	CSARATRASADTQYF
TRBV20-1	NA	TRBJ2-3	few	TGCAGTGCTAGGACGGGCACAGATACGCAGTATTTT	CSARTGTDTQYF
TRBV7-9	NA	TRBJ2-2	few	TGTGCCAGCAGCTCAGTGGTAGCCGGGGAGCTGTTTTTT	CASSSVVAGELFF
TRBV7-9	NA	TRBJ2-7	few	TGTGCCAGCAGCTTCTGGCGGAGCTACGAGCAGTACTTC	CASSFWRSYEQYF
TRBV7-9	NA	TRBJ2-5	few	TGTGCCAGCAGTCTCTCCGGGGGGCTGCAAGAGACCCAGTACTTC	CASSLSGGLQETQYF
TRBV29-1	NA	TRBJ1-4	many	TGCAGCGTTGAAACGGCTGCAACTAATGAAAAACTGTTTTTT	CSVETAATNEKLFF
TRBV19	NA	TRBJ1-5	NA	TGTGCCAGTAGTACCTGGACGGGGAGCAATCAGCCCCAGCATTTT	CASSTWTGSNQPQHF
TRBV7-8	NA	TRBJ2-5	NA	TGTGCCAGCAGCTCGGAACTAGTGGTCGAGACCCAGTACTTC	CASSSELVVETQYF
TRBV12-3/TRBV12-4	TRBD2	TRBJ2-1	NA	TGTGCCAGCACTCCGGGGTTAGCGGGAGGTGGGTCCTACAATGAGCAGTTCTTC	CASTPGLAGGGSYNEQFF
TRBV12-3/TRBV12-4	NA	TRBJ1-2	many	TGCGCCAGCAGCTTGGGCTATGGCTACACCTTC	CASSLGYGYTF
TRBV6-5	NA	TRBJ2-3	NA	TGTGCCAGCAGTTATAAAAGCACAGATACGCAGTATTTT	CASSYKSTDTQYF
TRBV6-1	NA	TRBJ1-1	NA	TGTGCCAGCAGTGATGGGACGCGGAACACTGAAGCTTTCTTT	CASSDGTRNTEAFF
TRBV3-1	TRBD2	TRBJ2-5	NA	TGTGCCAGCAGCCAAGGTTCTAGCGGGAGCCAAGAGACCCAGTACTTC	CASSQGSSGSQETQYF
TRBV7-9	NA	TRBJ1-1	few	TGTGCCAGCAGCTTAGGGACCAGGGCGAACACTGAAGCTTTCTTT	CASSLGTRANTEAFF
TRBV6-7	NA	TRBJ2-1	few	TGTGCCAGCGAGGAGGTAAACAATGAGCAGTTCTTC	CASEEVNNEQFF
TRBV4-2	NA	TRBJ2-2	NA	TGTGCCAGCAGCCAAGATCTTGCGGGGACCGGGGAGCTGTTTTTT	CASSQDLAGTGELFF
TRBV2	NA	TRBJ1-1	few	TGTGCCAGCATACCAGGGACTGAAGCTTTCTTT	CASIPGTEAFF
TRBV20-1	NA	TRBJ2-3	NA	TGCAGTGCTAGAGATAAGCCTCTTGGCACAGATACGCAGTATTTT	CSARDKPLGTDTQYF
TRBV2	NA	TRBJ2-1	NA	TGTGCCAGCAGTGCCGCAGAGCAGTTCTTC	CASSAAEQFF
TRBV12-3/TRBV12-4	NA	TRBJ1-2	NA	TGTGCCAGCAGCCCCTCTGAAGGGCCCCATGGCTACACCTTC	CASSPSEGPHGYTF
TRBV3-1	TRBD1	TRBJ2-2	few	TGTGCCAGCAGCCAAATCGTACCGGGACAGGGGAACACCGGGGAGCTGTTTTTT	CASSQIVPGQGNTGELFF
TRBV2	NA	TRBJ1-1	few	TGTGCCAGCAGTTTCGGACCCAGAGATGAAGCTTTCTTT	CASSFGPRDEAFF
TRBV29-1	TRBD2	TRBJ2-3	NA	TGCAGCGTTGAAATAGCGGGAGGGCCTGTAGATACGCAGTATTTT	CSVEIAGGPVDTQYF
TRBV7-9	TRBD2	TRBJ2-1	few	TGTGCCAGCAGCTCTCCTCCTAGCGGCGCCTACAATGAGCAGTTCTTC	CASSSPPSGAYNEQFF
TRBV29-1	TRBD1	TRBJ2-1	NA	TGCAGCGCTACAGGGACAGGGGGCTCCTACAATGAGCAGTTCTTC	CSATGTGGSYNEQFF
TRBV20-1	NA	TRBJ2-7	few	TGCAGTGTTTTGTTTGGACAAAGCTACGAGCAGTACTTC	CSVLFGQSYEQYF
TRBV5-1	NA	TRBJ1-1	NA	TGCGCCAGCAGCTTGGAGGGGAGTCTCTTTACTGAAGCTTTCTTT	CASSLEGSLFTEAFF
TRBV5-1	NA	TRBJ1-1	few	TGCGCCAGCAGCGTCGACCCTGGGACCTCATTCAGAGAAGCTTTCTTT	CASSVDPGTSFREAFF
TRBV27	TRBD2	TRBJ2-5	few	TGTGCCAGCAGTTTCCTAGCGGGGGAAGAGACCCAGTACTTC	CASSFLAGEETQYF
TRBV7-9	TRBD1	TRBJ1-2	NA	TGTGCCATGGACAGGGCCGCTAACTATGGCTACACCTTC	CAMDRAANYGYTF
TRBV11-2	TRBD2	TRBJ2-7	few	TGTGCCAGCAGCTACCGGACTAGTGGAGAGCAGTACTTC	CASSYRTSGEQYF
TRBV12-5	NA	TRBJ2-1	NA	TGTGCTAGTGGTTTGGGCTACAACAATGAGCAGTTCTTC	CASGLGYNNEQFF
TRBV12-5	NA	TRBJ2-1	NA	TGTGCTAGTGGTCTCGCAGTCAGGAGCTCCTACAATGAGCAGTTCTTC	CASGLAVRSSYNEQFF
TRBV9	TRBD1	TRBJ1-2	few	TGTGCCAGCAGCTCCCGGGACAGGGGTTCCCTAAACTATGGCTACACCTTC	CASSSRDRGSLNYGYTF
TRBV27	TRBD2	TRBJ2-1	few	TGTGCCAGCACCTCGTCGGCGGGAGTTAATGAGCAGTTCTTC	CASTSSAGVNEQFF
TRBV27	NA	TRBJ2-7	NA	TGTGCCAGCAGTTTATCTTATCGAGGATCCGAGCAGTACTTC	CASSLSYRGSEQYF
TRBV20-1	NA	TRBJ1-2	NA	TGCAGTGCTAGATATGGGGGTGGCTACACCTTC	CSARYGGGYTF
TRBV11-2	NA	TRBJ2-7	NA	TGTGCCAGCAGCTTCGGGACAATCTATAAAGCCTACGAGCAGTACTTC	CASSFGTIYKAYEQYF
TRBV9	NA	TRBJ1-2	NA	TGTGCCAGCAGCGTTGGGGCATTGGGCGGCTACACCTTC	CASSVGALGGYTF
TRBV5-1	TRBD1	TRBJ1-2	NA	TGCGCCAGCAGCTCGGACAGGGGTAACTATGGCTACACCTTC	CASSSDRGNYGYTF
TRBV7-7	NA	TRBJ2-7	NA	TGTGCTAGCAGCTTCGCCGAGGGACTCCCTGGCGAGCAGTACTTC	CASSFAEGLPGEQYF
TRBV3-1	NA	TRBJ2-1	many	TGTGCCAGCAGCCAAGAGTGGGAATTGGGTCATGGATGGAATGAGCAGTTCTTC	CASSQEWELGHGWNEQFF
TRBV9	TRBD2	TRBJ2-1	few	TGTGCCAGCAGCGTAGATGCGGGGGGATACAATGAGCAGTTCTTC	CASSVDAGGYNEQFF
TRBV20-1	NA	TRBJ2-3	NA	TGCAGTGCTAGAGACAGCCGGGTAGGGCGGGGCACAGATACGCAGTATTTT	CSARDSRVGRGTDTQYF
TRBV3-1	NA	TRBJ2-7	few	TGTGCCAGCAGCCAACCAGGGACCTCCTACGAGCAGTACTTC	CASSQPGTSYEQYF
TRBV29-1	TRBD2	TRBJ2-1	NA	TGCAGCGTCACCGGGACTAGCGGACTTAGCTCCTACAATGAGCAGTTCTTC	CSVTGTSGLSSYNEQFF
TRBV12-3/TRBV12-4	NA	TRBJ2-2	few	TGTGCCAGCAGTGACTCCTGGGGAGGGGAGCTGTTTTTT	CASSDSWGGELFF
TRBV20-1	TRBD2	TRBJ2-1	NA	TGCAGTGCTAGCCCTCGACTAGCGGTTAACAATGAGCAGTTCTTC	CSASPRLAVNNEQFF
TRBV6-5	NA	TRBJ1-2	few	TGTGCCAGCAGTTACGGTACTGGATACTCTACCTTC	CASSYGTGYSTF